Below are 13 T cell receptor beta chains sequenced from a single sample in a study of vaccination and CD4 T cells after COVID-19. The Oncomine TCR Beta short-read assay sequenced DNA from cultured CD4+ T cells. TCRdb processed the PCR reads anew with MiXCR; each CDR3 protein has one entry. The table records roughly 6,800 distinct CDR3 sequences, just over 70% of them present only once. For these TCRs, the target antigens are not known. Treatment meaning: roughly ten-day PBMC culture with coronavirus spike peptide pools or control peptides (ViraFEST assay). Researchers collected the unexposed donor's CD4+ T cells before the COVID-19 pandemic (2011-2018). The sequencing input was CD4+ T cells from blood, cultured in vitro. The receptors derive from a human donor in good health.

The chain couples TRBV20-1 to TRBJ1-1; possibly TRBD1 for D (6 bases). Trimming shortened V by 1 base and J by 11 bases, and 23 bases separated the two germline ends. CDR1 and CDR2 (germline): DFQATT, SNEGSKA (reference sequence). The CDR3 covers 15 residues. CDR3 sequence: CSARAGRDTPLSAFF. CDR3 in DNA: TGCAGTGCTAGAGCGGGAAGGGACACTCCACTGTCGGCTTTCTTT.

The chain has TRBV20-1 and TRBJ1-1; tentative D call: TRBD1 (5 bases). The length of the CDR3 is 13 residues. CDR1 and CDR2 (germline): DFQATT, SNEGSKA (reference sequence). V lost 1 base to trimming and J lost 4 bases, with 10 bases between them. Written as DNA, the CDR3 is TGCAGTGCTAGAGGGGGCCCCATCACTGAAGCTTTCTTT. Residues: CSARGGPITEAFF.

The V and J genes are TRBV6-2 or TRBV6-3 and TRBJ1-2; 9 positions agree with TRBD1. The CDR3 length is 18 residues. CDR1 and CDR2 (germline): MNHEY, SVGEGT. The junction had 10 bases not matched to a gene; V was cut back by 0 bases and J by 2 bases. CDR3: CASSYSPGTGTLNYGYTF. DNA for the CDR3: TGTGCCAGCAGTTACTCCCCCGGGACAGGGACCCTGAACTATGGCTACACCTTC.

The rearrangement links TRBV7-8 to TRBJ1-5; weak D call: TRBD1 (6 bases). Looked up from germline, CDR1 is SGHVS and CDR2 is FQNEAQ. V lost 7 bases and J lost 6, with 22 bases in between. The CDR3 is 16 amino acids. CDR3 bases: TGTGCCAGCATTCAAGGGACCGGGGGCAGAGGTCAGCCCCAGCATTTT. It specifies CASIQGTGGRGQPQHF. The full variable domain, completed using reference TRBV7-8 and TRBJ1-5, is GAGVSQSPRYKVAKRGQDVALRCDPISGHVSLFWYQQALGQGPEFLTYFQNEAQLDKSGLPSDRFFAERPEGSVSTLKIQRTQQEDSAVYLCASIQGTGGRGQPQHFGDGTRLSIL.

This clonotype came up once. J is TRBJ1-1 and V is TRBV5-1; D gene uncertain. Deletions cut 0 bases from V and 4 bases from J, with 7 bases between. The CDR3 length is 13 residues. CDR1 is SGHRS, CDR2 YFSETQ, per germline. CDR3 sequence (DNA): TGCGCCAGCAGCTTGGGATGGGGCACTGAAGCTTTCTTT. Protein sequence: CASSLGWGTEAFF.

V gene TRBV6-1 combines with J gene TRBJ1-5; D is unclear. In germline, CDR1 is MNHNS, CDR2 SASEGT. Trimming took off 11 bases at V and 1 base at J, with 12 bases between the two ends. This CDR3 region has 13 residues. CDR3 DNA sequence: TGTGCCCTCGACGAGGAGAGCAATCAGCCCCAGCATTTT. Translating it yields CALDEESNQPQHF.

This clonotype was seen a handful of times. The V and J genes are TRBV10-1 and TRBJ2-7; unclear D gene. V lost 5 bases and J 4 bases, leaving 18 bases between the germline ends. CDR3 size: 15 residues. Germline CDR1 and CDR2: WNHNN and SYGVQD (reference sequence). The CDR3 here is CASSLLNRFRYEQYF. The CDR3 region has the DNA TGCGCCAGCAGTCTCTTAAACAGATTCCGATACGAGCAGTACTTC.

The chain has TRBV30 and TRBJ1-5, with D hard to call. Germline assignment: CDR1 GTSNPN and CDR2 SVGIG (reference sequence). Trimming cost V 3 bases and J 0 bases, with 6 bases left between them. The CDR3 runs 13 residues. CDR3: CAWSQNSNQPQHF. The CDR3 DNA is TGTGCCTGGAGCCAGAATAGCAATCAGCCCCAGCATTTT.

The chain links TRBV7-2 to TRBJ2-5; TRBD2 matches 7 bases. Per germline, CDR1 SGHTA and CDR2 FQGNSA. With 3 bases clipped from V and 5 bases from J, the junction kept 6 bases outside the gene matches. The CDR3 is 14 residues long. This CDR3 reads CASSFNRGGETQYF. The CDR3 DNA reads as TGTGCCAGCAGCTTCAATCGGGGAGGGGAGACCCAGTACTTC.

The chain employs TRBV20-1 and TRBJ1-5, with D unresolved. Between the trimmed V and J ends, which lost 3 bases and 6 bases, there was a span of 12 bases. The CDR3 length is 13 residues. Looked up from germline, CDR1 is DFQATT and CDR2 is SNEGSKA (reference sequence). The DNA of the CDR3 is TGCAGTGCTAGGGGAGATGGTGGTCAGCCCCAGCATTTT. Translation gives CSARGDGGQPQHF.

This rearrangement joins TRBV6-2 or TRBV6-3 to TRBJ2-7; D unclear. The V end lost 1 base, the J end lost 2 bases, and 3 bases lay between the germline ends. The germline gives CDR1 MNHEY, CDR2 SVGEGT. This CDR3 is built from 12 residues. This CDR3 is CASSYYPYEQYF. The CDR3 coding sequence is TGTGCCAGCAGTTACTACCCCTACGAGCAGTACTTC.

The chain's CDR3 is CAISEGGTKNIQYF. CDR3 DNA sequence: TGTGCCATCAGTGAGGGGGGGACCAAAAACATTCAGTACTTC. The rearrangement uses TRBV10-3 and TRBJ2-4; TRBD2 might be the D (6 bases). V was clipped by 2 bases and J by 2 bases, with 7 bases between them. The CDR3 spans 14 residues. Germline assignment: CDR1 ENHRY and CDR2 SYGVKD.

In its sample, this clonotype was seen a few times. This sequence joins TRBV28 and TRBJ2-2; TRBD1 matches 7 bases. From germline, CDR1 is MDHEN and CDR2 SYDVKM. The CDR3 is made up of 16 amino acids. The trim removed 5 bases at V and 1 base at J, leaving 7 bases unmatched. The CDR3 reads CASSIDGTVNTGELFF. In DNA, the CDR3 is TGTGCCAGCAGTATCGACGGGACAGTGAACACCGGGGAGCTGTTTTTT.